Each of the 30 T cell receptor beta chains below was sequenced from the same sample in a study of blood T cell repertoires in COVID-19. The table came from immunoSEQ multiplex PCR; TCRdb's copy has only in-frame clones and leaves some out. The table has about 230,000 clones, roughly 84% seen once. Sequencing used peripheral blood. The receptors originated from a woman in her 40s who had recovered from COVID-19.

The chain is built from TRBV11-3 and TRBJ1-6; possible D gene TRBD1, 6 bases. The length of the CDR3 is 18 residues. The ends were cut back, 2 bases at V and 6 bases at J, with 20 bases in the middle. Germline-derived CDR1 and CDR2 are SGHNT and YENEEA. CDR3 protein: CASSLMGGAVIGNSPLHF. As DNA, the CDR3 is TGTGCCAGCAGCTTAATGGGGGGGGCGGTTATCGGTAATTCACCCCTCCACTTT.

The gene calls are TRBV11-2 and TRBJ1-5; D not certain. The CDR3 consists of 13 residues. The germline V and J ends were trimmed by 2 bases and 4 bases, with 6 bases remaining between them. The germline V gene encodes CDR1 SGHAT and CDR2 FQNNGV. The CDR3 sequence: CASSLSRNQPQHF. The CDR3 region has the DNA TGTGCCAGCAGCTTAAGCCGAAATCAGCCCCAGCATTTT.

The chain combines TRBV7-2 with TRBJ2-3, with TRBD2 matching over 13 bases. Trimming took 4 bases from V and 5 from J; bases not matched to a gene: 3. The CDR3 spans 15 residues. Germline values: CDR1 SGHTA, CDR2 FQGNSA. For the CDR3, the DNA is TGTGCCAGCAGCTCCACTAGCGGGGGGGTAGATACGCAGTATTTT. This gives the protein CASSSTSGGVDTQYF.

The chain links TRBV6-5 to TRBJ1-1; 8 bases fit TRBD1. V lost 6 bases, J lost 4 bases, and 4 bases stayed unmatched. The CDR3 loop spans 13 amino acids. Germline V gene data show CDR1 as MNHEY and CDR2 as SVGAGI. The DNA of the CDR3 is TGTGCCAGCAGCCTAACAGGGGGCACTGAAGCTTTCTTT. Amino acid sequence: CASSLTGGTEAFF.

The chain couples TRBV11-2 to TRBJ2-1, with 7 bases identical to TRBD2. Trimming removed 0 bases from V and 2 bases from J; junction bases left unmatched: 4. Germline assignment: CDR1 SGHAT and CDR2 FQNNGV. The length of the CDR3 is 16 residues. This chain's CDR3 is CASSLDMAGAYNEQFF. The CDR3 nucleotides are TGTGCCAGCAGCTTAGATATGGCGGGGGCCTACAATGAGCAGTTCTTC.

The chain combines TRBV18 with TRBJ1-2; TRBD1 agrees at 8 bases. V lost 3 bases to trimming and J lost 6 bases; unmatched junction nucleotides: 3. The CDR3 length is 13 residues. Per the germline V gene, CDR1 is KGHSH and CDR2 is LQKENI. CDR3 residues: CASSPWTGNGYTF. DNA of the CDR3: TGTGCCAGCTCACCCTGGACAGGGAATGGCTACACCTTC.

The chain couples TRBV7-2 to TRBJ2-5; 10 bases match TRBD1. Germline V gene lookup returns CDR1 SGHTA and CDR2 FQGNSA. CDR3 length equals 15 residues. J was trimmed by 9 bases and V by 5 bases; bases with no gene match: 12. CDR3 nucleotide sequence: TGTGCCAGCAGCCAAACCGGGACAGGGGCGTGGGCCCAGTACTTC. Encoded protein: CASSQTGTGAWAQYF.

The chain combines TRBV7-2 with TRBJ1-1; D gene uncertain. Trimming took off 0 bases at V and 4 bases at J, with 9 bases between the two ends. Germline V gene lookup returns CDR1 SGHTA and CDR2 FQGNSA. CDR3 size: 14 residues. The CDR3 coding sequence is TGTGCCAGCAGCTTAGCGCAGTGGAGCACTGAAGCTTTCTTT. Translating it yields CASSLAQWSTEAFF.

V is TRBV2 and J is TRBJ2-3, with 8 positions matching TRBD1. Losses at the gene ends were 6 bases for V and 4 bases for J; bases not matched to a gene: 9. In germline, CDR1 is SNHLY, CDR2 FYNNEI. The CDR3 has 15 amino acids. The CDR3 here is CASSRDRRSADTQYF. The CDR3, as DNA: TGTGCCAGCAGCAGGGACAGGAGATCGGCAGATACGCAGTATTTT. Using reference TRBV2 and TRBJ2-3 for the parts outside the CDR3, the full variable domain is EPEVTQTPSHQVTQMGQEVILRCVPISNHLYFYWYRQILGQKVEFLVSFYNNEISEKSEIFDDQFSVERPDGSNFTLKIRSTKLEDSAMYFCASSRDRRSADTQYFGPGTRLTVL.

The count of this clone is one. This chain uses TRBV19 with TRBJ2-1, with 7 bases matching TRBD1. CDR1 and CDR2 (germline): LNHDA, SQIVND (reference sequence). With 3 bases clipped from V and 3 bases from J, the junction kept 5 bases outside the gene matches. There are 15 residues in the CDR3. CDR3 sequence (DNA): TGTGCCAGTAGTATGGGGCCAGGGGGCTACAATGAGCAGTTCTTC. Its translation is CASSMGPGGYNEQFF.

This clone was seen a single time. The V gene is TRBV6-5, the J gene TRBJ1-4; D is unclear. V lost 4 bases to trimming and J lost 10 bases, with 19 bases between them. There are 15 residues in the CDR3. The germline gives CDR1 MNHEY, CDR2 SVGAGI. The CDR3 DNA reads TGTGCCAGCAGTTTGGGTTCCCCTCTTGCGGGAAAACTGTTTTTT. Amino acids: CASSLGSPLAGKLFF.

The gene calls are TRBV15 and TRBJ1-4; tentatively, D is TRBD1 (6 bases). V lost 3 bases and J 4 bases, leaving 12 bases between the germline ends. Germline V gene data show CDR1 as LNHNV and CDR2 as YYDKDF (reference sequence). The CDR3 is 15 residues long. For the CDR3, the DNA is TGTGCCACCAGCAGCCCGACAGGAGATAATGAAAAACTGTTTTTT. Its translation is CATSSPTGDNEKLFF.

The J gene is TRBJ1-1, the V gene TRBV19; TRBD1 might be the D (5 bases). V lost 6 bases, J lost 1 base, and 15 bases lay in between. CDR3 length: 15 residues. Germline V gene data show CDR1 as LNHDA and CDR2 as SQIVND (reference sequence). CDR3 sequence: CASRSLSTGNTEAFF. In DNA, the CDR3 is TGTGCCAGTAGATCGCTCTCTACAGGGAACACTGAAGCTTTCTTT. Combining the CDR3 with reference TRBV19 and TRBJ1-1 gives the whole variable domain DGGITQSPKYLFRKEGQNVTLSCEQNLNHDAMYWYRQDPGQGLRLIYYSQIVNDFQKGDIAEGYSVSREKKESFPLTVTSAQKNPTAFYLCASRSLSTGNTEAFFGQGTRLTVV.

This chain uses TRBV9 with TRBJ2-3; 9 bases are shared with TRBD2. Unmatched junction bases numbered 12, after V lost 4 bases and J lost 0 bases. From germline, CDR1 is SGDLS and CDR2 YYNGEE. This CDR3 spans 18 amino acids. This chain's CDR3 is CASSSTRIAGASTDTQYF. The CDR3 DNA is TGTGCCAGCAGCTCAACCCGAATAGCGGGGGCCAGCACAGATACGCAGTATTTT.

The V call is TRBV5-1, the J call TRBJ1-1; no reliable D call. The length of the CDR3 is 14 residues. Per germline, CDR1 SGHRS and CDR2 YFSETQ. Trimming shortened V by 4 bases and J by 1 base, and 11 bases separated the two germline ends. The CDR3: CASSPGKGNTEAFF. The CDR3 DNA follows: TGCGCCAGCAGCCCCGGGAAGGGGAACACTGAAGCTTTCTTT. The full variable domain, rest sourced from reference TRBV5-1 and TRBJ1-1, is KAGVTQTPRYLIKTRGQQVTLSCSPISGHRSVSWYQQTPGQGLQFLFEYFSETQRNKGNFPGRFSGRQFSNSRSEMNVSTLELGDSALYLCASSPGKGNTEAFFGQGTRLTVV.

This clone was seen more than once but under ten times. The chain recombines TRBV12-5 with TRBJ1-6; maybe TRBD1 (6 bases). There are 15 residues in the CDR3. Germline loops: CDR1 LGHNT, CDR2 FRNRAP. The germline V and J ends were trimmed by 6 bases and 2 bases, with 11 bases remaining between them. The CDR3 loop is CASGNQGPYNSPLHF. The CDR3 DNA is TGTGCTAGTGGCAATCAGGGGCCCTATAATTCACCCCTCCACTTT.

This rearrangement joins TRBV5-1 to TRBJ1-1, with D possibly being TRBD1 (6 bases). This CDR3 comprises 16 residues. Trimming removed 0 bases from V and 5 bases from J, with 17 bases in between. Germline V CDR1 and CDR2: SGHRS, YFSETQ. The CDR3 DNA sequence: TGCGCCAGCAGCTTGGCCGAGAGACAGGCCAATACTGAAGCTTTCTTT. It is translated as CASSLAERQANTEAFF.

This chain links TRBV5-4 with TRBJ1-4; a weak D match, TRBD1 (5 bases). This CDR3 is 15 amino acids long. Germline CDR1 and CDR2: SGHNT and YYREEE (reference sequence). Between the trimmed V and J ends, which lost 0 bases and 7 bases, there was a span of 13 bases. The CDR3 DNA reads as TGTGCCAGCAGCTTGGTGAAGACACAGGTTGAAAAACTGTTTTTT. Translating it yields CASSLVKTQVEKLFF.

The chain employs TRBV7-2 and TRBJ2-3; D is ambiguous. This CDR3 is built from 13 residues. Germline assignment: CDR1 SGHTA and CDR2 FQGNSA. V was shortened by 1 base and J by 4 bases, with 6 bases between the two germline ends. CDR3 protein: CASSLGAADTQYF. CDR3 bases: TGTGCCAGCAGCTTAGGTGCAGCAGATACGCAGTATTTT. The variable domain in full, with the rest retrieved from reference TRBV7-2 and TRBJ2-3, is GAGVSQSPSNKVTEKGKDVELRCDPISGHTALYWYRQSLGQGLEFLIYFQGNSAPDKSGLPSDRFSAERTGGSVSTLTIQRTQQEDSAVYLCASSLGAADTQYFGPGTRLTVL.

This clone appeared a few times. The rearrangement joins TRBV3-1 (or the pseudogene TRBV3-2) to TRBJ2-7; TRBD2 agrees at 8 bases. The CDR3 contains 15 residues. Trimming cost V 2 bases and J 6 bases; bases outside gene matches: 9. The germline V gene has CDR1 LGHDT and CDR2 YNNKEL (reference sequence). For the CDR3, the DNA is TGTGCCAGCAGCCAAAAGGGCGCGGGGGGAGGCGAGCAGTACTTC. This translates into CASSQKGAGGGEQYF.

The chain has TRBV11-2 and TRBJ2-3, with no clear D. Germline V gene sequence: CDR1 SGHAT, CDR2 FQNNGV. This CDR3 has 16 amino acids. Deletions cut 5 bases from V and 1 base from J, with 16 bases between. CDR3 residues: CASSPPALVGTDTQYF. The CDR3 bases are TGTGCCAGCAGCCCGCCCGCATTAGTAGGCACAGATACGCAGTATTTT.

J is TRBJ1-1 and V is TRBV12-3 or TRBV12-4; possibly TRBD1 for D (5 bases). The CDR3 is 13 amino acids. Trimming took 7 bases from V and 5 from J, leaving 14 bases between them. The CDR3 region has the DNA TGTGCCAGCAACGATGGGGGGGGGACTGAAGCTTTCTTT. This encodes CASNDGGGTEAFF.

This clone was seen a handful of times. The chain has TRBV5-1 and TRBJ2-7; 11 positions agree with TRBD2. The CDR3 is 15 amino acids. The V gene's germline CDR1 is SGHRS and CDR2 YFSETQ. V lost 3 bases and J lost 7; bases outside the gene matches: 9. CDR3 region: CASSSVSGGAREQYF. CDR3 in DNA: TGCGCCAGCAGCTCCGTTAGCGGGGGGGCTCGGGAGCAGTACTTC. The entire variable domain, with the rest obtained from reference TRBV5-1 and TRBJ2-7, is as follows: KAGVTQTPRYLIKTRGQQVTLSCSPISGHRSVSWYQQTPGQGLQFLFEYFSETQRNKGNFPGRFSGRQFSNSRSEMNVSTLELGDSALYLCASSSVSGGAREQYFGPGTRLTVT.

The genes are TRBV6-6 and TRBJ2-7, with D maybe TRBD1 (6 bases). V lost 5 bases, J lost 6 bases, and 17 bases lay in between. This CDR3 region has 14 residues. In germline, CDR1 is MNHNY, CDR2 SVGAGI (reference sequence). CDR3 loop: CASSDPGDLGEQYF. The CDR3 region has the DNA TGTGCCAGCAGTGATCCAGGGGATCTGGGCGAGCAGTACTTC.

The CDR3 protein is CASSLGQGPSMNSPLHF. The CDR3 nucleotides read TGTGCCAGCAGCCTGGGACAGGGGCCGTCCATGAATTCACCCCTCCACTTT. The chain joins TRBV3-1 (or the pseudogene TRBV3-2) to TRBJ1-6; 10 bases fit TRBD1. Germline CDR1 and CDR2: LGHDT and YNNKEL (reference sequence). With 4 bases clipped from V and 7 bases from J, the junction kept 10 bases outside the gene matches. The CDR3 is 17 amino acids.

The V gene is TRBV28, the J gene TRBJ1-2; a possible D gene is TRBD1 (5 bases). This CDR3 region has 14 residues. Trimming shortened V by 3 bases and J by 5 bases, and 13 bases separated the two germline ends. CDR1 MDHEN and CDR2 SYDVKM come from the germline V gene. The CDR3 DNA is TGTGCCAGCAGTTTCGGGGGAGCGGGGTATGGCTACACCTTC. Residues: CASSFGGAGYGYTF.

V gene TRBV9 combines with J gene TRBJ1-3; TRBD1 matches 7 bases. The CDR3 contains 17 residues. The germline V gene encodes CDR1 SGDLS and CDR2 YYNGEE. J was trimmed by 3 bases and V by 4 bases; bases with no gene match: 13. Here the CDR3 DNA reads TGTGCCAGCAGCCCATTTCAAGGGGGCGCGTTTGGAAACACCATATATTTT. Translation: CASSPFQGGAFGNTIYF.

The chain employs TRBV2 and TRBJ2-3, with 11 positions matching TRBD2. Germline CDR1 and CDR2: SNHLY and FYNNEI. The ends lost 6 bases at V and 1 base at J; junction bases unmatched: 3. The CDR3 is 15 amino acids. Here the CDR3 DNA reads TGTGCCAGCAGGGTACTAGCGGGGGGCACAGATACGCAGTATTTT. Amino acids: CASRVLAGGTDTQYF.

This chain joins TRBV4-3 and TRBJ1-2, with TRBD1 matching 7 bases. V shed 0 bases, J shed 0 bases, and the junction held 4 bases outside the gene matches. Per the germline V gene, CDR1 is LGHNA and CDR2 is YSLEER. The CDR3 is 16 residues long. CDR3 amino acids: CASSQEVGTANYGYTF. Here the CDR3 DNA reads TGCGCCAGCAGCCAAGAGGTCGGGACAGCTAACTATGGCTACACCTTC.

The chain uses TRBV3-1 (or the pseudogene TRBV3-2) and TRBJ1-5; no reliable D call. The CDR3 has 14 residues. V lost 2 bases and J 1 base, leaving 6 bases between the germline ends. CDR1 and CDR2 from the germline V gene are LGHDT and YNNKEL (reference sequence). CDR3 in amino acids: CASSQSGSNQPQHF. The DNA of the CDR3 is TGTGCCAGCAGCCAAAGCGGGAGCAATCAGCCCCAGCATTTT.